This TCR beta chain is from a study of blood T cell repertoires in COVID-19. Study-wide background: Acute and convalescent COVID-19 samples came from the United States, Italy and Spain. T cells, B-cell-depleted T cells, or PBMCs provided the cDNA or gDNA that served as material.

Germline V lookup: CDR1 MGHRA, CDR2 YSYEKL. J gave up 7 bases and V 3 bases, and 5 bases lay outside the gene matches. This CDR3 contains 15 residues. The authors' processing: Nucleated cell number was recorded as an estimate derived from reference gene primer amplification. TCRdb's copy holds only in-frame clones and misses some; the assay was immunoSEQ multiplex PCR. The DNA gave D and trimming, while V, J and clone size come from that table. The repertoire consists of 90,000 to 140,000 clones, with 65% to 80% occurring once and the leading ten covering around 19%. The chain has TRBV4-1 and TRBJ2-2; TRBD1 agrees at 10 bases. The origin of this receptor is a woman between 65 and 79 years old with acute or convalescent COVID-19. Sequenced: peripheral blood. Here the CDR3 DNA reads TGCGCCAGCAGCCATCGGACAGGGGGGATCGGGGAGCTGTTTTTT. It yields the protein CASSHRTGGIGELFF.